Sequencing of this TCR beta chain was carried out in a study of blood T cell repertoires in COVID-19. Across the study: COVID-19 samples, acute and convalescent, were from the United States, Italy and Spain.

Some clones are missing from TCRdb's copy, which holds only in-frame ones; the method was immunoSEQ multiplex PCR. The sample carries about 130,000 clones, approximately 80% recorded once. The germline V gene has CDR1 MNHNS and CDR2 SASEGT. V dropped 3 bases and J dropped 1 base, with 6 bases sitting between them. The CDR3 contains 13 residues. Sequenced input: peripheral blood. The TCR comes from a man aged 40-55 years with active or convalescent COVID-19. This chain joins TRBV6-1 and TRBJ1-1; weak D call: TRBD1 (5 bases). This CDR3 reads CASSEQGNTEAFF. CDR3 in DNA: TGTGCCAGCAGTGAGCAGGGGAACACTGAAGCTTTCTTT.